A selection of T cell receptor beta chains follows, all from one sample in a study of T cell changes during pregnancy in multiple sclerosis. The repertoire was sequenced with immunoSEQ multiplex PCR; TCRdb's copy has only in-frame clones and lacks some. In the table there are tens of thousands of clones, 91% of which are singletons. This sample comprised CD4+ T cells from peripheral blood mononuclear cells, obtained in the second trimester of pregnancy. These receptors were obtained from a female donor in good health, enrolled as a control in a pregnancy study. Each CDR3 is given without its conserved first and last residue. Each record gives: CDR3 length, D gene, V gene, J gene, CDR3 protein. A D gene is named only where the DNA matches it firmly.

14	TRBD2	TRBV7-2	TRBJ2-7	ASSIGELAGGYEQY
13	TRBD2	TRBV7-9	TRBJ2-1	ASNEAGEAYNEQF
13	NA	TRBV18	TRBJ1-1	ASSPPSLGGTEAF
13	TRBD1	TRBV19	TRBJ2-1	ASSYDRGHYNEQF
9	NA	TRBV19	TRBJ1-1	ASNKNTEAF
11	NA	TRBV2	TRBJ1-4	ASSVEGGEKLF
16	TRBD2	TRBV7-8	TRBJ2-2	ASSLLRTGLANTGELF
11	TRBD1	TRBV12-5	TRBJ1-2	ASGSGQGDGYT
13	NA	TRBV4-2	TRBJ1-1	ASSQDWGLDTEAF
15	TRBD2	TRBV5-1	TRBJ2-3	ASSGGLAGASTDTQY
14	NA	TRBV6-1	TRBJ1-3	ASSEARGSTRNTIY
11	NA	TRBV9	TRBJ1-5	ASSVGTYQPQH
16	TRBD1	TRBV7-6	TRBJ1-5	ASSSAPKGQGFNQPQH
14	NA	TRBV27	TRBJ2-5	ATFVWRQFPGETQY
14	TRBD2	TRBV4-2	TRBJ2-3	ASSQETSGSYDTQY
11	NA	TRBV6-5	TRBJ1-5	ASRSGKGRPQH
10	NA	TRBV7-9	TRBJ2-1	ASSRDYREQF
12	NA	TRBV30	TRBJ1-3	AWSAGTIVDTIY
12	TRBD2	TRBV5-1	TRBJ2-3	ASSLAGWGDTQY
16	TRBD2	TRBV5-4	TRBJ2-5	ASSSRLAGVGGEETQY
13	TRBD2	TRBV7-2	TRBJ2-2	ASSRWTSNTGELF
10	NA	TRBV29-1	TRBJ2-7	SVTYQGGEQY
11	NA	TRBV5-1	TRBJ1-2	ASSWVGDSGYT
12	TRBD2	TRBV4-1	TRBJ2-1	ASSHLAGVSPNF
12	NA	TRBV28	TRBJ2-3	ASSSEVSTDTQY
11	NA	TRBV7-2	TRBJ1-5	ASSLFEDQPQH
11	NA	TRBV6-1	TRBJ2-2	ASSTLHTGELF
13	TRBD1	TRBV5-6	TRBJ2-4	ASSRGQGGQNIQY
9	NA	TRBV28	TRBJ2-4	ASGPLDIQY
12	TRBD2	TRBV19	TRBJ2-7	ASKESGGRYEQY
12	NA	TRBV7-6	TRBJ1-2	ASSSQSGGGGYT
16	NA	TRBV7-9	TRBJ2-7	ASSLTEGAMTVSYEQY
13	NA	TRBV27	TRBJ1-2	ASSLLGQSNYGYT
11	NA	TRBV10-2	TRBJ1-2	ASSRRDNYGYT
10	NA	TRBV7-2	TRBJ1-4	ASSFSNEKLF
12	TRBD1	TRBV6-4	TRBJ1-6	ASSAGQNNSPLH
16	TRBD2	TRBV7-2	TRBJ2-3	ASSFGLAGFRSTDTQY
11	NA	TRBV2	TRBJ2-7	ASALGLTYEQY
11	NA	TRBV7-3	TRBJ1-1	ASSTTEYTEAF
13	NA	TRBV28	TRBJ2-6	ASSLGTSGANVLT
13	NA	TRBV25-1	TRBJ2-3	ASRDTRDGRYTQY
12	NA	TRBV9	TRBJ1-3	ASSPIGAGNTIY
11	NA	TRBV2	TRBJ2-3	ASSDRAGDTQY
13	NA	TRBV30	TRBJ1-2	AWRWGRGLPYGYT
13	TRBD2	TRBV7-2	TRBJ2-5	ASSLDLAGGQTQY
12	NA	TRBV5-4	TRBJ1-1	ASSLEGSLTEAF
12	TRBD1	TRBV6-5	TRBJ1-2	ASSRQGRDYGYT
13	TRBD1	TRBV5-4	TRBJ1-2	ASSSPTGEGYGYT
10	NA	TRBV5-4	TRBJ2-5	ASSLPKETQY
14	TRBD2	TRBV5-1	TRBJ2-5	ASSLATGTSGETQY
12	NA	TRBV7-9	TRBJ1-2	ASSSVKSNYGYT
15	NA	TRBV7-8	TRBJ1-3	ASSFPTGLKGGNTIY
14	NA	TRBV2	TRBJ2-1	ASTQGRLTGYNEQF
14	NA	TRBV18	TRBJ2-2	ASSQNGEGNTGELF